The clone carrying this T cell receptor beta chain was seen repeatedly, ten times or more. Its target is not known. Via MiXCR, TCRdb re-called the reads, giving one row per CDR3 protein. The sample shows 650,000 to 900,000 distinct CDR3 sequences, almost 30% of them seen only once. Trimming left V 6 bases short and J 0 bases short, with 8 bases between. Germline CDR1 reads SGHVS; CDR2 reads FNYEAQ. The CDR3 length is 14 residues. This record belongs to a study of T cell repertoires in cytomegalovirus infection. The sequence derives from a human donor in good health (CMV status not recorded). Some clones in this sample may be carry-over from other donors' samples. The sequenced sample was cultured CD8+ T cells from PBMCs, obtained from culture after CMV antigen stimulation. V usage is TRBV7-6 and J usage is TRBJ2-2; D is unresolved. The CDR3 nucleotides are TGTGCCAGCAGGGACGGAGCGAACACCGGGGAGCTGTTTTTT. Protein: CASRDGANTGELFF. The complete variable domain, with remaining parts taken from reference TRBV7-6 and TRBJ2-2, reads GAGVSQSPRYKVTKRGQDVALRCDPISGHVSLYWYRQALGQGPEFLTYFNYEAQQDKSGLPNDRFSAERPEGSISTLTIQRTEQRDSAMYRCASRDGANTGELFFGEGSRLTVL.